This T cell receptor beta chain was found in a study of CD8 T cells in Susac syndrome. Findings and limits, study-wide: The study recognized that the number of individuals in its TCR sequencing and HLA analysis was relatively small.

Roughly 0.45 to 1 ug RNA was reverse transcribed with random hexamers. An immunoSEQ multiplex PCR generated amplified TCR beta CDR3 products spanning 54 Vbeta and 13 Jbeta. MiXCR was run by TCRdb on the immunoSEQ multiplex PCR reads, yielding one entry per CDR3 protein. Of approximately 75,000 distinct CDR3 sequences in the sample, 85% to 95% are singletons; the top ten hold about 0.26%. A note on this clonotype: The antigen remains undetermined.

High-throughput TCR beta sequencing covered peripheral CD8+ and CD4+ T cells. This TCR was sampled from a human donor in good health. The sample was CD8+ T cells from PBMCs.

CDR3 coding DNA: TGTGCCAGCAGCCCCCCTCTAGCGGGGCGATTACCTGGGGCCAACGTCCTGACTTTC. It yields the protein CASSPPLAGRLPGANVLTF. The J gene is TRBJ2-6, the V gene TRBV7-2, with TRBD2 matching 9 bases. Trimming at V came to 5 bases and at J to 2 bases, leaving 13 bases not matched to a gene. The CDR3 loop spans 19 amino acids. The germline gives CDR1 SGHTA, CDR2 FQGNSA. The full variable domain, with the rest looked up from reference TRBV7-2 and TRBJ2-6, is GAGVSQSPSNKVTEKGKDVELRCDPISGHTALYWYRQSLGQGLEFLIYFQGNSAPDKSGLPSDRFSAERTGGSVSTLTIQRTQQEDSAVYLCASSPPLAGRLPGANVLTFGAGSRLTVL.